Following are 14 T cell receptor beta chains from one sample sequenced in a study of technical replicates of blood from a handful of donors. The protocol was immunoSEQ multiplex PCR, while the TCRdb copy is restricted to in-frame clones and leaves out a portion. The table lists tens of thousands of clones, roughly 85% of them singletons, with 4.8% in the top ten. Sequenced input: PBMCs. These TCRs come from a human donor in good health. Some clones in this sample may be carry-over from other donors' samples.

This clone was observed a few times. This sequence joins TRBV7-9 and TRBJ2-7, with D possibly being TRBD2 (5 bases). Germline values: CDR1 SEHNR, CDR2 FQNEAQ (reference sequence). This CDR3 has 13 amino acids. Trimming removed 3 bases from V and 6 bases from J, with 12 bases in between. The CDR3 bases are TGTGCCAGCAGCTTCCGGACTTCCCCCGAGCAGTACTTC. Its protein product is CASSFRTSPEQYF.

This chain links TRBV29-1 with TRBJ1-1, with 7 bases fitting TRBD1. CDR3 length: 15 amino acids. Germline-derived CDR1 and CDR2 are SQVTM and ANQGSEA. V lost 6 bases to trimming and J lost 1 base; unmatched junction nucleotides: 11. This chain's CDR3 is CSVVGPRQGNTEAFF. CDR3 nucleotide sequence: TGCAGCGTCGTTGGCCCCAGACAGGGGAACACTGAAGCTTTCTTT.

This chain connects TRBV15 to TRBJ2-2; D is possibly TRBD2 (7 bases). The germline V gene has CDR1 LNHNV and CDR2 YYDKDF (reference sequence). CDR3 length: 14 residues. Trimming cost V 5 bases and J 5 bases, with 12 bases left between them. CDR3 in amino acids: CATSRGGGTGELFF. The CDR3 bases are TGTGCCACCAGCCGAGGGGGGGGGACCGGGGAGCTGTTTTTT.

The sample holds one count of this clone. This chain's CDR3 is CASSDPGTQGNTIYF. DNA of the CDR3: TGTGCCAGCAGTGACCCGGGAACCCAGGGAAACACCATATATTTT. The chain combines TRBV6-1 with TRBJ1-3; unclear D gene. This CDR3 spans 15 amino acids. V lost 3 bases and J lost 4, with 13 bases in between. Germline CDR1 is MNHNS and CDR2 is SASEGT.

CDR3: CASSADRAGEQYF. The CDR3 region has the DNA TGTGCCAGCAGCGCGGACAGGGCGGGGGAGCAGTACTTC. The J gene is TRBJ2-7, the V gene TRBV7-7, with 8 bases fitting TRBD1. The CDR3 spans 13 residues. CDR1 and CDR2 (germline): SSHAT, FNYEAQ (reference sequence). The V and J ends lost 5 bases and 7 bases, in that order; junction bases with no gene match: 7. Full variable domain (missing parts from reference TRBV7-7 and TRBJ2-7): GAGVSQSPRYKVTKRGQDVTLRCDPISSHATLYWYQQALGQGPEFLTYFNYEAQPDKSGLPSDRFSAERPEGSISTLTIQRTEQRDSAMYRCASSADRAGEQYFGPGTRLTVT.

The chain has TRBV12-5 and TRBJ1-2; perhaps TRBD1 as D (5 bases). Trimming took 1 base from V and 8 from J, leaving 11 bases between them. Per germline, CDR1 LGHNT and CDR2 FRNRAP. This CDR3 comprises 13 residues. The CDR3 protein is CASGLAGGVGYTF. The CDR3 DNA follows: TGTGCTAGTGGTTTGGCCGGGGGGGTCGGCTACACCTTC.

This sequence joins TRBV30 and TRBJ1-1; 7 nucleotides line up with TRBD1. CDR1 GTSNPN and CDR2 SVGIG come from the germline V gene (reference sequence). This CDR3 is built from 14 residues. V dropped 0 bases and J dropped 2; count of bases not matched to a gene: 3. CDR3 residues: CAWSVGTANTEAFF. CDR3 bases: TGTGCCTGGAGTGTAGGGACAGCTAACACTGAAGCTTTCTTT. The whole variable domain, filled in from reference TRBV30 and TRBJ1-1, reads SQTIHQWPATLVQPVGSPLSLECTVEGTSNPNLYWYRQAAGRGLQLLFYSVGIGQISSEVPQNLSASRPQDRQFILSSKKLLLSDSGFYLCAWSVGTANTEAFFGQGTRLTVV.

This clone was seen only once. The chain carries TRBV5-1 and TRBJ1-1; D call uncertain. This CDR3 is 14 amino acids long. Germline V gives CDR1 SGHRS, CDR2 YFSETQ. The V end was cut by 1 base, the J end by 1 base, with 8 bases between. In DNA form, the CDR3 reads TGCGCCAGCAGCTTGTTGACTGGGAACACTGAAGCTTTCTTT. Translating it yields CASSLLTGNTEAFF.

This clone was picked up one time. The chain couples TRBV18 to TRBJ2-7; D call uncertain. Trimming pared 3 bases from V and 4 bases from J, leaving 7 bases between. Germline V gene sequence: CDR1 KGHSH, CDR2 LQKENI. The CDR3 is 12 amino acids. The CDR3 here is CASSPSRYEQYF. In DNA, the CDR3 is TGTGCCAGCTCACCTTCCAGGTACGAGCAGTACTTC.

The CDR3, as DNA: TGTGCCAGCAGTGTCCAAAACTATGGCTACACCTTC. Protein sequence: CASSVQNYGYTF. The rearrangement uses TRBV2 and TRBJ1-2; D remains unclear. V shed 4 bases and J shed 2 bases, with 5 bases lying between them. Germline-derived CDR1 and CDR2 are SNHLY and FYNNEI. CDR3 size: 12 residues.

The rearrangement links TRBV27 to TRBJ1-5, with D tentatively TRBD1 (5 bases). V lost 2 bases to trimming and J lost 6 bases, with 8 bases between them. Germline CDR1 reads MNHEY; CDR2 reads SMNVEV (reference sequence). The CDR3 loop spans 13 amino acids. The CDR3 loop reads CASSLGAAQPQHF. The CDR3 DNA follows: TGTGCCAGCAGTTTAGGGGCAGCTCAGCCCCAGCATTTT.

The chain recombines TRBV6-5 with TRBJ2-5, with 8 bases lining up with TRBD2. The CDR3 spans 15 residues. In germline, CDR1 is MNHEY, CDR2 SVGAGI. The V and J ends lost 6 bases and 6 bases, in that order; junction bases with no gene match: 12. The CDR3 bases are TGTGCCAGCAGGTCTCTAGCGGGCGGTGCCCAGACCCAGTACTTC. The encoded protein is CASRSLAGGAQTQYF.

CDR3 in DNA: TGTGCCAGCAACTTCAGGGAATCTATGAACACTGAAGCTTTCTTT. It encodes CASNFRESMNTEAFF. The chain links TRBV5-7 to TRBJ1-1; tentative D call: TRBD1 (5 bases). TRBV5-7 falls under the ORF class, with uncertain function. The CDR3 has 15 residues. Trimming took 6 bases from V and 0 from J, leaving 15 bases between them.

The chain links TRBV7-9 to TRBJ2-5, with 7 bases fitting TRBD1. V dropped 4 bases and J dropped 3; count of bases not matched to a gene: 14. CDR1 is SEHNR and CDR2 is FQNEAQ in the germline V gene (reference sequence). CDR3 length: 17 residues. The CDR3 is CASSSGPGQSIKETQYF. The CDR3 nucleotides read TGTGCCAGCAGCTCCGGCCCGGGACAGTCAATCAAAGAGACCCAGTACTTC.